This T cell receptor beta chain was obtained from a study of T cell responses to AZD1222 COVID-19 vaccine. Regarding the study as a whole: The donor group comprised mostly white British people and more females; the analysis possibly underestimated clonal diversity.

Comment on this clone: What it binds is not known.

Sequencing was performed with immunoSEQ multiplex PCR; in TCRdb, only in-frame clones are kept and a portion is missing. The repertoire holds under 200,000 clones, with about 90% as singletons. Germline V gene sequence: CDR1 MNHEY, CDR2 SVGEGT. This CDR3 has 18 residues. Losses at the gene ends were 2 bases for V and 3 bases for J; bases not matched to a gene: 12. V usage is TRBV6-2 or TRBV6-3 and J usage is TRBJ2-5; TRBD2 agrees at 10 bases. This specimen was peripheral blood, taken 28 days after the second AZD1222 dose. This sequence originates from an adult who received the AZD1222 COVID-19 vaccine. This CDR3 is CASSYPTSGPGYKETQYF. CDR3 DNA: TGTGCCAGCAGTTACCCGACTAGCGGGCCGGGATATAAAGAGACCCAGTACTTC.